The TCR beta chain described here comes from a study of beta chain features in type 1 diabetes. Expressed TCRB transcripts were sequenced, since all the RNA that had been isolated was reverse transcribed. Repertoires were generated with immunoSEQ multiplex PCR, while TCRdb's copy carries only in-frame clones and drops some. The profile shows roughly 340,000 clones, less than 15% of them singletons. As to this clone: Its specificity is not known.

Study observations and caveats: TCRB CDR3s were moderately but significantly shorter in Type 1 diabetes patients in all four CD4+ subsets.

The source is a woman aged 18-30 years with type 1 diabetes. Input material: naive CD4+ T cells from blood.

The CDR3 DNA reads TGTGCCAGCAGTTTGGACTACCGGAGCAATGAGCAGTTCTTC. This gives the protein CASSLDYRSNEQFF. The chain carries TRBV6-5 and TRBJ2-1; perhaps TRBD2 as D (6 bases). Between the trimmed V and J ends, which lost 4 bases and 6 bases, there was a span of 13 bases. The V gene's germline CDR1 is MNHEY and CDR2 SVGAGI. CDR3 length: 14 amino acids.